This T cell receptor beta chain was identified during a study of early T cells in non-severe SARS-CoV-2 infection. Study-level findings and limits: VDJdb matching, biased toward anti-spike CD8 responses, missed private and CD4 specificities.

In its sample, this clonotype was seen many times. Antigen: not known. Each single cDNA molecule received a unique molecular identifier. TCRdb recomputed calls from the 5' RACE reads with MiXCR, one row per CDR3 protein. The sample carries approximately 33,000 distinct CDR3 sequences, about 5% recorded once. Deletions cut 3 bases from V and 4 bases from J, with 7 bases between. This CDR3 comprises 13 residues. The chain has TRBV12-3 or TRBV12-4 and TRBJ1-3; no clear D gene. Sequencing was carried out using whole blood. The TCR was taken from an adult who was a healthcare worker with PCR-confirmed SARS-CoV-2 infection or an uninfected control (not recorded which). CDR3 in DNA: TGTGCCAGCAGTTTCGCGGACGGAAACACCATATATTTT. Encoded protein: CASSFADGNTIYF.